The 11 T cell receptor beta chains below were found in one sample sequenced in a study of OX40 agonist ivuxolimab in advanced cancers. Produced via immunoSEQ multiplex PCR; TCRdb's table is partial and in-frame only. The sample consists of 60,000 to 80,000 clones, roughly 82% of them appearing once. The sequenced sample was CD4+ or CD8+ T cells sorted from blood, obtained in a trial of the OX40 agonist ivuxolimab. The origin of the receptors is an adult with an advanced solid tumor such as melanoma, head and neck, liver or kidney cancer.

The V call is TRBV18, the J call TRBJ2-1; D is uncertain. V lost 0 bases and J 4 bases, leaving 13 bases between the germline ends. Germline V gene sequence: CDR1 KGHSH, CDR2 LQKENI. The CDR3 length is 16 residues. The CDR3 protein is CASSPPTAPTYNEQFF. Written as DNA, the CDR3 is TGTGCCAGCTCACCACCGACTGCCCCAACTTACAATGAGCAGTTCTTC.

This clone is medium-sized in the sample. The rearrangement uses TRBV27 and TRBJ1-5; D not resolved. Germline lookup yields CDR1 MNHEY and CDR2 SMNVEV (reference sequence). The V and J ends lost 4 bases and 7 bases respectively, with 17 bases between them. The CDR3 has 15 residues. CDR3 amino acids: CASSSHHSGGQPQHF. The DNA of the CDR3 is TGTGCCAGCAGTTCACATCACTCAGGTGGACAGCCCCAGCATTTT.

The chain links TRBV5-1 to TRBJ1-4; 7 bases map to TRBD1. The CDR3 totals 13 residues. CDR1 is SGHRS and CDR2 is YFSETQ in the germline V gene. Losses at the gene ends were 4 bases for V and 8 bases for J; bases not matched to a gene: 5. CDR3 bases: TGCGCCAGCAGCATCGGGACAGTCGAAAAACTGTTTTTT. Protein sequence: CASSIGTVEKLFF.

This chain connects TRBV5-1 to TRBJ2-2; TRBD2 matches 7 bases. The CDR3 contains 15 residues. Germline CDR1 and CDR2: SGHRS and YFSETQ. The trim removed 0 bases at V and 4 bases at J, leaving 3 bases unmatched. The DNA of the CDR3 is TGCGCCAGCAGCTTGGGGACTAGAGGCACCGGGGAGCTGTTTTTT. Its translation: CASSLGTRGTGELFF.

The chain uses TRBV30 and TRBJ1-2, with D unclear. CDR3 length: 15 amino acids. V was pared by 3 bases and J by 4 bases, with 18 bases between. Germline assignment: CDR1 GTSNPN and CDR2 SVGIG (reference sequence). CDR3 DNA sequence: TGTGCCTGGAGCCACCCTGCTGCGGTCGGCTATGGCTACACCTTC. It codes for CAWSHPAAVGYGYTF. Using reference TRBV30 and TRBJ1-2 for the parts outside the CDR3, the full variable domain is SQTIHQWPATLVQPVGSPLSLECTVEGTSNPNLYWYRQAAGRGLQLLFYSVGIGQISSEVPQNLSASRPQDRQFILSSKKLLLSDSGFYLCAWSHPAAVGYGYTFGSGTRLTVV.

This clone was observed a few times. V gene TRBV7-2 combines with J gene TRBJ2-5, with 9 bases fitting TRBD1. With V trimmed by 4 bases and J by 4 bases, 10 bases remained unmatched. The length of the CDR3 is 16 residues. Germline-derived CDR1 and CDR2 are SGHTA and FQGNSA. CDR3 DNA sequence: TGTGCCAGCAGCTCCCGGGACAGGGATATTATAGAGACCCAGTACTTC. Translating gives CASSSRDRDIIETQYF.

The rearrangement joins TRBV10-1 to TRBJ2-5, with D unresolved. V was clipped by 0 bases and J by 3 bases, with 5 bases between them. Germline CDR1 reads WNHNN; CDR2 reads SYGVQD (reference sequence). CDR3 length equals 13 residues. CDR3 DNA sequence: TGCGCCAGCAGTGAGTCCGGCAAAGAGACCCAGTACTTC. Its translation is CASSESGKETQYF.

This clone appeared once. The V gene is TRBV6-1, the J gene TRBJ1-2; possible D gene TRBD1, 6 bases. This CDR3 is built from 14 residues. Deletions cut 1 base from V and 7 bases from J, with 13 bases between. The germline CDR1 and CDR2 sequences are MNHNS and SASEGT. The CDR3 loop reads CASSEGRGLSGYTF. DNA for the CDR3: TGTGCCAGCAGTGAAGGACGGGGGCTATCTGGCTACACCTTC.

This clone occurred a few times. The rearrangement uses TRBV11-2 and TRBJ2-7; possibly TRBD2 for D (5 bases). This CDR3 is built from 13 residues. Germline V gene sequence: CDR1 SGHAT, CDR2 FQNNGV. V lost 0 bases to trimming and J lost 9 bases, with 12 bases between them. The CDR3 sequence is CASSLESGGRQYF. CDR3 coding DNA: TGTGCCAGCAGCTTAGAGAGCGGCGGGCGGCAGTACTTC.

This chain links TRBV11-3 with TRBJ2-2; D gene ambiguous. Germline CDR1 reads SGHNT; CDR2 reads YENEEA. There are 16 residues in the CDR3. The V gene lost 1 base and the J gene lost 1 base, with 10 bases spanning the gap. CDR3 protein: CASSLVQTLNTGELFF. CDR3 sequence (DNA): TGTGCCAGCAGCTTAGTGCAGACATTGAACACCGGGGAGCTGTTTTTT.

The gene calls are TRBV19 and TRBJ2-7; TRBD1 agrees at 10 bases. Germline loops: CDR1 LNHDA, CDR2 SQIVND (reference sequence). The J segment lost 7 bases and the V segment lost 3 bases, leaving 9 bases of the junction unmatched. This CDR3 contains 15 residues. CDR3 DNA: TGTGCCAGTAGTATGACAGGGGGCTGGAGACGAGAGCAGTACTTC. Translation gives CASSMTGGWRREQYF.